These 22 T cell receptor beta chains were sequenced from one sample in a study of identical twins. TCRdb itself ran the 5' RACE reads through MiXCR, one entry per CDR3 protein. The sample holds about 200,000 distinct CDR3 sequences, approximately 15% seen once. The sample was also linked to a second study, of T cells expressing NK-cell markers.

Material for sequencing was CD8+ T cells sorted from blood. The receptors originated from a woman aged 18-29 years in good health.

This clonotype occurred a few times. CDR3 sequence (DNA): TGCAGTGCTAGCAGCGATACAGAAAGCACAGATACGCAGTATTTT. This encodes CSASSDTESTDTQYF. The V gene is TRBV20-1, the J gene TRBJ2-3; D is undetermined. The CDR3 totals 15 residues. Deletions cut 3 bases from V and 0 bases from J, with 13 bases between. From germline, CDR1 is DFQATT and CDR2 SNEGSKA (reference sequence).

This clonotype was counted only a few times. The V and J genes are TRBV7-8 and TRBJ2-1; 9 positions agree with TRBD2. V dropped 1 base and J dropped 7; count of bases not matched to a gene: 5. Germline lookup yields CDR1 SGHVS and CDR2 FQNEAQ. This CDR3 has 15 amino acids. The CDR3 DNA sequence: TGTGCCAGCAGCTTAGGTGCGGGAGGGCCGAATGAGCAGTTCTTC. Protein: CASSLGAGGPNEQFF.

In the case of this clonotype: Germline is not matched at one junction end, which may reflect a read error. This rearrangement joins TRBV20-1 to TRBJ2-7; 8 bases line up with TRBD1. Germline CDR1 reads DFQATT; CDR2 reads SNEGSKA (reference sequence). The CDR3 runs 12 residues. In nucleotides, the CDR3 is TGCAGTGCTAGCAGGGGGCTCTACGGGCAGTACTTC. It is translated as CSASRGLYGQYF.

The chain recombines TRBV2 with TRBJ2-5, with 8 bases matching TRBD1. The length of the CDR3 is 14 residues. CDR1 is SNHLY and CDR2 is FYNNEI in the germline V gene. Unmatched junction bases numbered 9, after V lost 7 bases and J lost 5 bases. In nucleotides, the CDR3 is TGTGCCAGCAAAGGAGCAGGGGGCTTTGAGACCCAGTACTTC. Translated, it gives CASKGAGGFETQYF.

The chain has TRBV11-2 and TRBJ2-5; TRBD1 or TRBD2 may be the D gene (6 bases each). Germline CDR1 and CDR2: SGHAT and FQNNGV. This CDR3 is built from 15 residues. V gave up 3 bases and J gave up 4 bases, with 15 bases separating them. CDR3: CASSLIIGGGETQYF. The CDR3 DNA is TGTGCCAGCAGCTTGATCATCGGAGGGGGAGAGACCCAGTACTTC. The full variable domain, rest sourced from reference TRBV11-2 and TRBJ2-5, is EAGVAQSPRYKIIEKRQSVAFWCNPISGHATLYWYQQILGQGPKLLIQFQNNGVVDDSQLPKDRFSAERLKGVDSTLKIQPAKLEDSAVYLCASSLIIGGGETQYFGPGTRLLVL.

This chain joins TRBV7-9 and TRBJ2-5; tentatively, D is TRBD1 (6 bases). The V end was cut by 4 bases, the J end by 2 bases, with 17 bases between. The germline gives CDR1 SEHNR, CDR2 FQNEAQ (reference sequence). This CDR3 spans 16 amino acids. CDR3 protein: CASSSDGGQPQETQYF. CDR3 DNA: TGTGCCAGCAGCTCCGATGGGGGCCAACCGCAAGAGACCCAGTACTTC.

The chain recombines TRBV11-2 with TRBJ2-7, with D uncertain. Trimming cost V 6 bases and J 2 bases, with 11 bases left between them. Germline values: CDR1 SGHAT, CDR2 FQNNGV. CDR3 size: 13 residues. As DNA, the CDR3 is TGTGCCAGCAGTTCCGACACGGCCTACGAGCAGTACTTC. Translation: CASSSDTAYEQYF.

A few counts support this clonotype. This chain uses TRBV25-1 with TRBJ2-1; D is tentatively TRBD1 or TRBD2 (6 bases each). In germline, CDR1 is MGHDK, CDR2 SYGVNS. CDR3 length: 15 residues. V lost 3 bases, J lost 10 bases, and 19 bases lay in between. In DNA form, the CDR3 reads TGTGCCAGCAGTGACGCCGAACGGGGGCCCCACGAGCAGTTCTTC. It is translated as CASSDAERGPHEQFF.

This clonotype was recorded a few times. V and J are TRBV14 and TRBJ2-1; the D gene is possibly TRBD2 (5 bases). Germline V CDR1 and CDR2: SGHDN, FVKESK. The CDR3 has 14 residues. V gave up 6 bases and J gave up 6 bases, with 15 bases separating them. CDR3 residues: CASRPGTRFNEQFF. The DNA for the CDR3 is TGTGCCAGCAGGCCAGGCACTAGGTTCAATGAGCAGTTCTTC.

J is TRBJ1-1 and V is TRBV7-9; 9 positions agree with TRBD1. With 6 bases clipped from V and 3 bases from J, the junction kept 2 bases outside the gene matches. Germline V gene data show CDR1 as SEHNR and CDR2 as FQNEAQ (reference sequence). The CDR3 extends over 13 amino acids. CDR3 coding DNA: TGTGCCAGCAGGCGGACAGGGGACACTGAAGCTTTCTTT. Its protein product is CASRRTGDTEAFF. Using reference TRBV7-9 and TRBJ1-1 for the parts outside the CDR3, the full variable domain is DTGVSQNPRHKITKRGQNVTFRCDPISEHNRLYWYRQTLGQGPEFLTYFQNEAQLEKSRLLSDRFSAERPKGSFSTLEIQRTEQGDSAMYLCASRRTGDTEAFFGQGTRLTVV.

J is TRBJ2-7 and V is TRBV9, with a possible D match to TRBD1 (6 bases). This CDR3 is 14 amino acids long. V lost 0 bases, J lost 4 bases, and 11 bases lay in between. Per germline, CDR1 SGDLS and CDR2 YYNGEE. CDR3 nucleotides: TGTGCCAGCAGCGTAGCAGGGGCTTCATACGAGCAGTACTTC. It specifies CASSVAGASYEQYF.

The rearrangement joins TRBV4-3 to TRBJ1-5; 10 bases fit TRBD1. The germline V gene encodes CDR1 LGHNA and CDR2 YSLEER. J gave up 10 bases and V 4 bases, and 7 bases lay outside the gene matches. This CDR3 comprises 14 residues. CDR3 DNA: TGCGCCAGCAGCCCCAGGGACAGGGGACAACCCCAGCATTTT. Translation: CASSPRDRGQPQHF.

The table lists this clonotype with a few counts. The chain links TRBV4-3 to TRBJ2-5, with D perhaps matching TRBD2 (7 bases). Trimming cost V 0 bases and J 3 bases, with 20 bases left between them. There are 18 residues in the CDR3. CDR1 and CDR2 from the germline V gene are LGHNA and YSLEER. CDR3: CASSQEGAGEGVEETQYF. CDR3 nucleotides: TGCGCCAGCAGCCAAGAGGGGGCGGGGGAGGGAGTCGAAGAGACCCAGTACTTC.

This clonotype has just a few counts. The rearrangement links TRBV10-1 to TRBJ2-1; 7 bases align to TRBD1. The CDR3 is 15 residues long. The germline V gene has CDR1 WNHNN and CDR2 SYGVQD (reference sequence). V lost 1 base and J lost 5; bases outside the gene matches: 5. CDR3 residues: CASSEYRGFDNEQFF. In DNA form, the CDR3 reads TGCGCCAGCAGTGAGTACAGGGGCTTTGACAATGAGCAGTTCTTC.

The V call is TRBV11-2, the J call TRBJ2-1; 11 nucleotides match TRBD2. The ends lost 4 bases at V and 7 bases at J; junction bases unmatched: 6. Germline CDR1 is SGHAT and CDR2 is FQNNGV. The CDR3 has 15 amino acids. This chain's CDR3 is CASSSGTSGTNEQFF. DNA for the CDR3: TGTGCCAGCAGCTCTGGGACTAGCGGAACGAATGAGCAGTTCTTC.

CDR3 in amino acids: CASSFSDQPAYNEQFF. The CDR3, as DNA: TGCGCCAGCAGCTTCTCGGACCAGCCGGCCTACAATGAGCAGTTCTTC. The rearrangement joins TRBV5-1 to TRBJ2-1; the D is unclear. The CDR3 spans 16 residues. CDR1 and CDR2 (germline): SGHRS, YFSETQ. V was pared by 2 bases and J by 2 bases, with 14 bases between.

The genes are TRBV29-1 and TRBJ2-2; D is uncertain. This CDR3 contains 12 residues. Germline V gene lookup returns CDR1 SQVTM and CDR2 ANQGSEA. As DNA, the CDR3 is TGCAGGATGTCTCATTGGACCGGGGAGCTGTTTTTT. It specifies CRMSHWTGELFF.

The sample holds a few counts of this clonotype. The rearrangement joins TRBV4-2 to TRBJ1-1; D call uncertain. The CDR3 covers 14 residues. V was clipped by 4 bases and J by 1 base, with 10 bases between them. Germline V gene lookup returns CDR1 LGHNA and CDR2 YNFKEQ. CDR3 amino acids: CASSRETRNTEAFF. CDR3 DNA sequence: TGTGCCAGCAGCCGAGAAACAAGGAACACTGAAGCTTTCTTT.

The chain couples TRBV29-1 to TRBJ2-1; D is undetermined. Germline V lookup: CDR1 SQVTM, CDR2 ANQGSEA. V was clipped by 5 bases and J by 7 bases, with 0 bases between them. The CDR3 loop spans 8 amino acids. The CDR3 region is CSVNEQFF. The CDR3 coding sequence is TGCAGCGTTAATGAGCAGTTCTTC.

V gene TRBV27 combines with J gene TRBJ2-3; D gene ambiguous. The CDR3 is 14 amino acids. V gave up 5 bases and J gave up 6 bases, with 15 bases separating them. CDR1 is MNHEY and CDR2 is SMNVEV in the germline V gene (reference sequence). This chain's CDR3 is CASSTRRQEDTQYF. As DNA, the CDR3 is TGTGCCAGCAGTACCAGGCGGCAAGAGGATACGCAGTATTTT.

The chain has TRBV4-3 and TRBJ2-1; 14 nucleotides line up with TRBD2. CDR1 is LGHNA and CDR2 is YSLEER in the germline V gene. The CDR3 is made up of 15 amino acids. Trimming at V came to 3 bases and at J to 10 bases, leaving 5 bases not matched to a gene. CDR3 loop: CASSHGTSGSEEQFF. The CDR3 DNA sequence: TGCGCCAGCAGCCACGGGACTAGCGGGAGTGAGGAGCAGTTCTTC.

This clonotype has just a few counts. The chain combines TRBV7-2 with TRBJ2-4, with TRBD2 matching 8 bases. Germline CDR1 and CDR2: SGHTA and FQGNSA. The CDR3 spans 17 residues. J gave up 2 bases and V 4 bases, and 10 bases lay outside the gene matches. The CDR3 region has the DNA TGTGCCAGCAGCTCTCCGGGGGGGGAGGGTACCAAAAACATTCAGTACTTC. It is translated as CASSSPGGEGTKNIQYF.